Below, 16 T cell receptor beta chains from the same sample are listed, as sequenced in a study of shared clonotypes between healthy human individuals. Data came from immunoSEQ multiplex PCR; TCRdb stores just in-frame clones and leaves some out. The sample has around 2.1 million clones, about 92% seen once; the top ten hold around 1.7%. Naive CD8 cells lacked CD45RO and underwent positive selection for CCR7, leaving out terminally differentiated effector memory CD45RA+ cells. Sequencing input: naive CD8+ T cells from PBMCs. Source of these receptors: a man aged 18 to 29 in good health. Some clones in this sample may be carry-over from other donors' samples.

This clone was detected only once. The chain has TRBV14 and TRBJ2-7; 8 nucleotides line up with TRBD1. Trimming took 0 bases from V and 6 from J; bases not matched to a gene: 10. Germline CDR1 and CDR2: SGHDN and FVKESK. The CDR3 runs to 16 residues. The CDR3 loop is CASSQDSTGTGSEQYF. DNA of the CDR3: TGTGCCAGCAGCCAAGATTCCACCGGGACAGGTTCCGAGCAGTACTTC.

The chain couples TRBV5-8 to TRBJ2-7, with D tentatively TRBD1 (6 bases). V was trimmed by 3 bases and J by 2 bases, leaving 15 bases between them. The CDR3 runs 15 residues. Germline values: CDR1 SGHTS, CDR2 YDEGEE. CDR3 in DNA: TGTGCCAGCAGCTCCCGGGACATGGGGGCCTACGAGCAGTACTTC. The encoded protein is CASSSRDMGAYEQYF.

The CDR3 spells CASSQVGDTQYF. The CDR3, as DNA: TGCGCCAGCAGCCAAGTAGGAGATACGCAGTATTTT. The chain links TRBV4-1 to TRBJ2-3, with D hard to call. Germline loops: CDR1 MGHRA, CDR2 YSYEKL. Between the trimmed V and J ends, which lost 1 base and 5 bases, there was a span of 4 bases. The CDR3 extends over 12 amino acids.

For this clone: The junction and the germline gene differ at one end; a read error may be behind it. The rearrangement links TRBV11-2 to TRBJ1-1, with 7 bases aligning to TRBD1. The CDR3 is 12 amino acids. Germline V CDR1 and CDR2: SGHAT, FQNNGV. The DNA of the CDR3 is TGTGCCAGCAGCTTCGACAGGGATGAACCTTTCTTT. Translated: CASSFDRDEPFF.

The chain's CDR3 is CASSLTEYRDRSAEAFF. In DNA, the CDR3 is TGTGCCAGCAGCCTAACTGAGTACAGGGATCGGAGCGCTGAAGCTTTCTTT. V is TRBV14 and J is TRBJ1-1; TRBD1 is a possible D gene (6 bases). In germline, CDR1 is SGHDN, CDR2 FVKESK. V was pared by 4 bases and J by 6 bases, with 24 bases between. This CDR3 has 17 residues.

This clone was observed once. The chain links TRBV9 to TRBJ1-2, with TRBD1 as a possible D gene (6 bases). Germline assignment: CDR1 SGDLS and CDR2 YYNGEE. This CDR3 has 17 amino acids. Trimming shortened V by 0 bases and J by 3 bases, and 18 bases separated the two germline ends. The CDR3 nucleotides are TGTGCCAGCAGCGTAGCCCTCGAGGCAGGGGCGGACTATGGCTACACCTTC. Amino acid sequence: CASSVALEAGADYGYTF.

The rearrangement links TRBV6-5 to TRBJ1-1; 9 bases map to TRBD1. V lost 8 bases and J lost 3; bases outside the gene matches: 7. This CDR3 spans 14 amino acids. Germline CDR1 is MNHEY and CDR2 is SVGAGI. CDR3 residues: CASATGGWDTEAFF. As DNA, the CDR3 is TGTGCCAGCGCTACAGGGGGCTGGGACACTGAAGCTTTCTTT.

In its sample, this clone was seen a few times. The chain carries TRBV14 and TRBJ1-1; TRBD1 aligns across 10 bases. V lost 1 base and J lost 5; bases outside the gene matches: 10. The germline V gene encodes CDR1 SGHDN and CDR2 FVKESK. This CDR3 is built from 17 residues. As DNA, the CDR3 is TGTGCCAGCAGCCAAGTTCAGCCCCGGGACAGGGGAACTGAAGCTTTCTTT. Encoded protein: CASSQVQPRDRGTEAFF. The full variable domain, completed using reference TRBV14 and TRBJ1-1, is EAGVTQFPSHSVIEKGQTVTLRCDPISGHDNLYWYRRVMGKEIKFLLHFVKESKQDESGMPNNRFLAERTGGTYSTLKVQPAELEDSGVYFCASSQVQPRDRGTEAFFGQGTRLTVV.

V is TRBV28 and J is TRBJ2-7; 7 nucleotides agree with TRBD2. The CDR3 runs to 13 residues. Germline CDR1 reads MDHEN; CDR2 reads SYDVKM. With 7 bases clipped from V and 5 bases from J, the junction kept 8 bases outside the gene matches. CDR3 nucleotide sequence: TGTGCCAGCACGGGGGAGGGCCTCCACGAGCAGTACTTC. Translation gives CASTGEGLHEQYF.

The gene calls are TRBV7-3 and TRBJ2-7; TRBD2 matches at 8 bases. Per germline, CDR1 SGHTA and CDR2 FQGTGA. Trimming took 6 bases from V and 5 from J; bases not matched to a gene: 9. The CDR3 runs 14 residues. In DNA form, the CDR3 reads TGTGCCAGCAGGGCAGCGGGAGAGGGACACGAGCAGTACTTC. It encodes CASRAAGEGHEQYF. Drawing the rest from reference TRBV7-3 and TRBJ2-7, the complete variable domain is GAGVSQTPSNKVTEKGKYVELRCDPISGHTALYWYRQSLGQGPEFLIYFQGTGAADDSGLPNDRFFAVRPEGSVSTLKIQRTERGDSAVYLCASRAAGEGHEQYFGPGTRLTVT.

The chain combines TRBV28 with TRBJ2-3; TRBD1 might be the D (6 bases). The germline V gene has CDR1 MDHEN and CDR2 SYDVKM. V shed 5 bases and J shed 2 bases, with 11 bases lying between them. The CDR3 sequence is 14 residues long. CDR3 nucleotide sequence: TGTGCCAGCAGTGCGTACAGGGACACAGATACGCAGTATTTT. This gives the protein CASSAYRDTDTQYF. The whole variable domain, filled in from reference TRBV28 and TRBJ2-3, reads DVKVTQSSRYLVKRTGEKVFLECVQDMDHENMFWYRQDPGLGLRLIYFSYDVKMKEKGDIPEGYSVSREKKERFSLILESASTNQTSMYLCASSAYRDTDTQYFGPGTRLTVL.

This rearrangement joins TRBV28 to TRBJ2-5; the match to TRBD2 covers 10 bases. Germline CDR1 MDHEN, CDR2 SYDVKM. The length of the CDR3 is 19 residues. Trimming cost V 3 bases and J 2 bases; bases outside gene matches: 15. The CDR3, as DNA: TGTGCCAGCAGTTTCCCCCTGCTAGCGGGAGAAGTAGGGCAAGAGACCCAGTACTTC. Translating it yields CASSFPLLAGEVGQETQYF.

This clone was picked up one time. CDR3 in amino acids: CASSHRDRGLGETQYF. For the CDR3, the DNA is TGTGCCAGTAGCCACCGGGACAGGGGTTTAGGAGAGACCCAGTACTTC. The chain links TRBV19 to TRBJ2-5; 10 nucleotides line up with TRBD1. With 6 bases clipped from V and 4 bases from J, the junction kept 11 bases outside the gene matches. There are 16 residues in the CDR3. CDR1 is LNHDA, CDR2 SQIVND, per germline (reference sequence).

The chain combines TRBV27 with TRBJ2-7; tentative D call: TRBD1 (6 bases). This CDR3 region has 13 residues. With 5 bases removed from V and 2 bases from J, the gap between germline ends came to 10 bases. CDR1 MNHEY and CDR2 SMNVEV come from the germline V gene (reference sequence). The CDR3 sequence: CASSTGPAYEQYF. The CDR3 nucleotides read TGTGCCAGCAGTACAGGGCCGGCCTACGAGCAGTACTTC.

CDR3 in amino acids: CASSSIPGSTEAFF. The CDR3 bases are TGTGCCAGTAGCTCCATTCCAGGGAGCACTGAAGCTTTCTTT. The chain uses TRBV19 and TRBJ1-1; D may be TRBD1 (5 bases). This CDR3 has 14 amino acids. The germline V and J ends were trimmed by 6 bases and 4 bases, with 15 bases remaining between them. Germline values: CDR1 LNHDA, CDR2 SQIVND (reference sequence).

The chain joins TRBV4-2 to TRBJ2-2; D unresolved. The CDR3 runs 14 residues. Trimming cost V 5 bases and J 3 bases, with 10 bases left between them. Germline lookup yields CDR1 LGHNA and CDR2 YNFKEQ. The DNA of the CDR3 is TGTGCCAGCAGCGATTCCAGTTACACCGGGGAGCTGTTTTTT. Protein: CASSDSSYTGELFF.